These T cell receptor beta chains were read from a single sample in a study of T-cell reconstitution after alpha-beta-depleted transplantation in children. Using its own MiXCR run on the PCR reads, TCRdb lists one record per CDR3 protein. The data contain 200,000 to 250,000 distinct CDR3 sequences, roughly 10% of them singletons. The sequenced sample was PBMCs from the stem cell graft donor, obtained from the stem cell graft. These receptors all stem from a human donor who donated a stem cell graft to a child with acute lymphoblastic leukemia. CDR3s include the opening cysteine and the closing phenylalanine or tryptophan. D genes are given only for firm matches. The size entry is marked missing in some rows and otherwise reads once, few, many or a size class.

j_gene | abundance | d_gene | v_gene | CDR3aa | CDR3nt
TRBJ1-2 | - | - | TRBV4-3 | CASSQDFLGYTF | TGCGCCAGCAGCCAAGATTTCTTGGGCTACACCTTC
TRBJ2-1 | many | - | TRBV5-1 | CASSPGSYNEQFF | TGCGCCAGCAGCCCGGGTTCCTACAATGAGCAGTTCTTC
TRBJ1-2 | many | TRBD1 | TRBV7-2 | CASSGQQGTYGYTF | TGTGCCAGCAGCGGACAACAGGGGACCTATGGCTACACCTTC
TRBJ1-1 | once | - | TRBV5-1 | CASSSGLYERLNTEAFF | TGCGCCAGCAGCTCGGGACTTTATGAGAGGCTGAACACTGAAGCTTTCTTT
TRBJ2-7 | few | TRBD2 | TRBV7-2 | CASSSTSAARYEQYF | TGTGCCAGCAGCTCGACTAGCGCCGCTCGGTACGAGCAGTACTTC
TRBJ1-2 | - | TRBD1 | TRBV12-3/TRBV12-4 | CASSFRTGGHGYTF | TGTGCCAGCAGTTTCCGGACAGGGGGCCATGGCTACACCTTC
TRBJ1-2 | - | - | TRBV7-9 | CASSQDRSWYGYTF | TGTGCCAGCAGCCAAGACCGGTCGTGGTATGGCTACACCTTC
TRBJ1-1 | few | TRBD1 | TRBV11-2 | CASSLVGTGVTEAFF | TGTGCCAGCAGCTTAGTTGGGACAGGGGTGACTGAAGCTTTCTTT
TRBJ1-1 | many | TRBD1 | TRBV6-2/TRBV6-3 | CASSPPDRGNTEAFF | TGTGCCAGCAGTCCCCCGGACAGGGGGAACACTGAAGCTTTCTTT
TRBJ1-2 | - | TRBD1 | TRBV12-3/TRBV12-4 | CASSFSPGQGARGYTF | TGTGCCAGCAGTTTCTCCCCGGGACAGGGGGCTCGTGGCTACACCTTC
TRBJ2-7 | many | - | TRBV5-1 | CASSLGTSVKIYEQYF | TGCGCCAGCAGCTTGGGAACTTCAGTGAAGATTTACGAGCAGTACTTC
TRBJ2-7 | many | TRBD2 | TRBV10-3 | CAISASGAISYEQYF | TGTGCCATCAGTGCTAGCGGGGCTATCTCCTACGAGCAGTACTTC
TRBJ2-3 | few | - | TRBV6-1 | CASSPTGGMGTDTQYF | TGTGCCAGCAGCCCTACGGGGGGCATGGGCACAGATACGCAGTATTTT
TRBJ2-3 | - | - | TRBV11-3 | CASSFSMGGTDTQYF | TGTGCCAGCAGCTTCTCCATGGGGGGCACAGATACGCAGTATTTT
TRBJ1-2 | many | - | TRBV5-1 | CASSLEGSPYGYTF | TGCGCCAGCAGCTTGGAGGGCAGCCCCTATGGCTACACCTTC
TRBJ2-7 | few | - | TRBV12-3/TRBV12-4 | CASSSFREPYEQYF | TGTGCCAGCAGCTCCTTCAGGGAACCCTACGAGCAGTACTTC
TRBJ1-2 | once | TRBD1 | TRBV12-3/TRBV12-4 | CASNNRGIDGYTF | TGTGCCAGCAACAACAGGGGAATCGATGGCTACACCTTC
TRBJ1-4 | - | - | TRBV11-2 | CASSTTNEKLFF | TGTGCCAGCAGCACAACTAATGAAAAACTGTTTTTT
TRBJ2-2 | many | - | TRBV12-3/TRBV12-4 | CASRRFRDTGELFF | TGTGCCAGCAGGCGCTTCAGGGACACCGGGGAGCTGTTTTTT
TRBJ1-4 | few | - | TRBV20-1 | CSTGGRNEKLFF | TGCAGTACGGGGGGGCGGAATGAAAAACTGTTTTTT
TRBJ2-7 | - | - | TRBV20-1 | CSAREPGSGTYEQYF | TGCAGTGCTAGAGAACCAGGTAGCGGCACCTACGAGCAGTACTTC
TRBJ2-7 | - | - | TRBV3-1 | CASSQVPGEQYF | TGTGCCAGCAGCCAAGTCCCGGGAGAGCAGTACTTC
TRBJ2-7 | many | TRBD1 | TRBV7-6 | CASSLVGTGAYEQYF | TGTGCCAGCAGCTTAGTTGGGACAGGGGCCTACGAGCAGTACTTC
TRBJ1-5 | few | - | TRBV12-3/TRBV12-4 | CASSETQGSNQPQHF | TGTGCCAGCAGCGAGACTCAGGGGTCTAATCAGCCCCAGCATTTT
TRBJ2-5 | few | TRBD1 | TRBV7-2 | CASSPGQGSGTQYF | TGTGCCAGCAGCCCGGGACAGGGAAGTGGGACCCAGTACTTC
TRBJ2-2 | many | TRBD1 | TRBV11-2 | CASSFWQGAGELFF | TGTGCCAGCAGCTTTTGGCAGGGGGCCGGGGAGCTGTTTTTT